The rows below give T cell receptor beta chains drawn from one sample of a study of blood T cell repertoires in COVID-19. Sequencing used immunoSEQ multiplex PCR; TCRdb keeps in-frame clones, though not all of them. Of hundreds of thousands of clones in the sample, roughly 90% were seen once. Input material: peripheral blood. These receptors all stem from a woman aged 45-60 years who had recovered from COVID-19. The CDR3 runs from the conserved cysteine through the conserved F or W. A D gene is named only where the DNA matches it firmly. Not every row has a clone size; where given, it reads once, few, many or a size class.

clone size	V gene	J gene	D gene	CDR3 protein	CDR3 DNA
-	TRBV14	TRBJ1-2	-	CASSQEGGPTRGYTF	TGTGCCAGCAGCCAAGAAGGTGGGCCAACTCGAGGCTACACCTTC
-	TRBV10-3	TRBJ1-1	-	CAISERGYLTEAFF	TGTGCCATCAGTGAGAGGGGGTACTTAACTGAAGCTTTCTTT
-	TRBV28	TRBJ2-7	-	CASSLSTGAKYEQYF	TGTGCCAGCAGCCTGTCGACAGGAGCGAAATACGAGCAGTACTTC
-	TRBV28	TRBJ1-5	-	CASRTPQGYQPQHF	TGTGCCAGCAGAACTCCACAGGGTTATCAGCCCCAGCATTTT
-	TRBV5-8	TRBJ2-1	TRBD2	CASSFRLAEGYNEQFF	TGTGCCAGCAGCTTCAGGCTAGCGGAGGGGTACAATGAGCAGTTCTTC
-	TRBV5-8	TRBJ1-5	-	CASSLGRKMGSKILPQHF	TGTGCCAGCAGCTTGGGGCGTAAAATGGGCTCCAAAATTTTGCCCCAGCATTTT
-	TRBV19	TRBJ2-7	TRBD1	CASSGDRTGPYEQYF	TGTGCCAGTAGTGGGGACAGGACGGGCCCCTACGAGCAGTACTTC
-	TRBV9	TRBJ2-2	-	CASSVQDFHTGELFF	TGTGCCAGCAGCGTTCAGGATTTCCACACCGGGGAGCTGTTTTTT
once	TRBV30	TRBJ2-7	TRBD2	CAWTLGLAGSYEQYF	TGTGCCTGGACCCTAGGACTAGCGGGTTCCTACGAGCAGTACTTC
-	TRBV29-1	TRBJ2-7	-	CSVRRQNYEQYF	TGCAGCGTTCGGAGACAGAACTACGAGCAGTACTTC
-	TRBV10-3	TRBJ2-7	-	CAIATLQGGEQYF	TGTGCCATCGCAACCCTACAGGGGGGGGAGCAGTACTTC
once	TRBV9	TRBJ1-2	-	CASSATVRANYGYTF	TGTGCCAGCAGCGCGACCGTACGGGCTAACTATGGCTACACCTTC
-	TRBV28	TRBJ2-5	-	CASSFGAQETQYF	TGTGCCAGCAGTTTTGGAGCCCAAGAGACCCAGTACTTC
-	TRBV5-1	TRBJ2-5	-	CASSYGPGETQYF	TGCGCCAGCAGCTATGGCCCCGGGGAGACCCAGTACTTC
-	TRBV5-8	TRBJ2-5	TRBD1	CASSPGQGEETQYF	TGTGCCAGCAGCCCGGGACAGGGTGAAGAGACCCAGTACTTC
once	TRBV11-1	TRBJ2-3	-	CASSFTGGTNTQYF	TGTGCCAGCAGCTTCACCGGAGGGACGAATACGCAGTATTTT
-	TRBV5-1	TRBJ1-4	TRBD1	CASSLGQGADSEKLFF	TGCGCCAGCAGCTTAGGACAGGGGGCGGACTCGGAAAAACTGTTTTTT
-	TRBV29-1	TRBJ1-1	TRBD1	CSASTGEAEAFF	TGCAGCGCCTCGACAGGGGAGGCTGAAGCTTTCTTT
-	TRBV6-1	TRBJ1-2	-	CASSTGRAAGYTF	TGTGCCAGCAGTACAGGGAGGGCTGCTGGCTACACCTTC
-	TRBV19	TRBJ2-7	TRBD1	CASSINRGNEQYF	TGTGCCAGTAGTATAAACAGGGGGAACGAGCAGTACTTC
few	TRBV7-6	TRBJ2-1	-	CASSFGSGLRSYNEQFF	TGTGCCAGCAGCTTCGGGTCCGGATTACGCTCCTACAATGAGCAGTTCTTC
-	TRBV5-4	TRBJ2-5	-	CASSSLGVYETQYF	TGTGCCAGCAGCTCCCTAGGGGTGTATGAGACCCAGTACTTC
-	TRBV6-5	TRBJ2-5	-	CASSKGGAEETQYF	TGTGCCAGCAGCAAAGGAGGGGCTGAGGAGACCCAGTACTTC
-	TRBV6-2/TRBV6-3	TRBJ2-7	TRBD2	CASSYFGTSGRNSYEQYF	TGTGCCAGCAGTTACTTTGGGACTAGCGGGAGGAATTCCTACGAGCAGTACTTC
-	TRBV6-5	TRBJ1-2	-	CASTPWEGVGYGYTF	TGTGCCAGCACCCCGTGGGAGGGGGTAGGCTATGGCTACACCTTC
-	TRBV6-4	TRBJ1-1	-	CASSDRGLNTEAFF	TGTGCCAGCAGTGACAGGGGCTTGAACACTGAAGCTTTCTTT
-	TRBV6-2/TRBV6-3	TRBJ2-1	TRBD2	CASSYGLAGSSYNEQFF	TGTGCCAGCAGTTACGGACTAGCGGGGAGCTCCTACAATGAGCAGTTCTTC
once	TRBV5-5	TRBJ2-6	-	CASSYTGSGANVLTF	TGTGCCAGCAGCTACACAGGGTCTGGGGCCAACGTCCTGACTTTC
-	TRBV29-1	TRBJ2-1	TRBD1	CSVEGQGPSSYNEQFF	TGCAGCGTTGAAGGACAGGGGCCATCCTCCTACAATGAGCAGTTCTTC
-	TRBV5-8	TRBJ1-1	-	CASSLPGGDAFF	TGTGCCAGCAGCCTACCGGGGGGGGACGCTTTCTTT
-	TRBV11-3	TRBJ1-2	-	CASNDTRYGYTF	TGTGCCAGCAACGACACGAGATATGGCTACACCTTC
-	TRBV29-1	TRBJ1-3	-	CSVGSKGNTIYF	TGCAGCGTTGGAAGCAAGGGAAACACCATATATTTT
-	TRBV5-8	TRBJ1-2	TRBD1	CASSFPTGLVYGYTF	TGTGCCAGCAGCTTTCCGACAGGGCTTGTCTATGGCTACACCTTC
-	TRBV5-1	TRBJ1-2	TRBD1	CASSSLTGGMLGYTF	TGCGCCAGCAGCTCCTTGACAGGGGGCATGCTGGGCTACACCTTC
-	TRBV23-1	TRBJ1-2	TRBD1	CASSQSLPGQGYYGYTF	TGCGCCAGCAGTCAATCACTCCCCGGACAGGGCTACTATGGCTACACCTTC
-	TRBV27	TRBJ2-3	TRBD2	CASSSVYRPTSGYTQYF	TGTGCCAGCAGTTCGGTGTACAGGCCTACTAGCGGCTATACGCAGTATTTT
-	TRBV6-5	TRBJ1-2	-	CASSPGMYGYTF	TGTGCCAGCAGCCCAGGGATGTATGGCTACACCTTC
-	TRBV7-6	TRBJ2-2	TRBD1	CASSQPGQGPRELFF	TGTGCCAGCAGCCAACCGGGACAGGGCCCCCGGGAGCTGTTTTTT
-	TRBV9	TRBJ2-1	TRBD1	CASSPPGQGWNEQFF	TGTGCCAGCAGCCCACCGGGACAGGGTTGGAATGAGCAGTTCTTC
-	TRBV6-1	TRBJ1-2	-	CASSERTGTYYGYTF	TGTGCCAGCAGTGAAAGAACAGGAACCTACTATGGCTACACCTTC
-	TRBV7-9	TRBJ1-4	-	CASSGQQGPIDEKLFF	TGTGCCAGCAGCGGACAGCAGGGGCCCATTGATGAAAAACTGTTTTTT
once	TRBV5-1	TRBJ1-2	TRBD1	CASSSGTGAANYGYTF	TGCGCCAGCAGCTCCGGGACAGGGGCCGCCAACTATGGCTACACCTTC
-	TRBV6-5	TRBJ2-7	-	CASSYSRASAEQYF	TGTGCCAGCAGTTACTCGAGGGCTAGCGCCGAGCAGTACTTC
-	TRBV9	TRBJ2-7	-	CASSDGGYEQYF	TGTGCCAGCAGCGACGGCGGCTACGAGCAGTACTTC
-	TRBV29-1	TRBJ2-1	TRBD2	CSVGVGLAGDNEQFF	TGCAGCGTTGGAGTAGGGCTAGCGGGAGACAATGAGCAGTTCTTC
-	TRBV27	TRBJ1-1	TRBD1	CASSLSYRGGAFF	TGTGCCAGCAGTTTATCTTACAGGGGGGGAGCTTTCTTT
-	TRBV5-6	TRBJ2-3	TRBD2	CASSLAMAGGADTQYF	TGTGCCAGCAGCTTGGCTATGGCGGGGGGAGCAGATACGCAGTATTTT
-	TRBV24-1	TRBJ2-3	TRBD2	CATSDAKGRGTDTQYF	TGTGCCACCAGTGATGCGAAGGGGCGGGGGACAGATACGCAGTATTTT
-	TRBV6-5	TRBJ2-3	-	CASNILGGSTDTQYF	TGTGCCAGCAACATACTAGGGGGTAGCACAGATACGCAGTATTTT
-	TRBV12-3/TRBV12-4	TRBJ2-3	-	CASSLRVDTQYF	TGTGCCAGCAGTTTAAGAGTGGATACGCAGTATTTT
-	TRBV9	TRBJ2-5	TRBD2	CASSVEPSGRGTQYF	TGTGCCAGCAGCGTAGAGCCTAGCGGACGTGGGACCCAGTACTTC